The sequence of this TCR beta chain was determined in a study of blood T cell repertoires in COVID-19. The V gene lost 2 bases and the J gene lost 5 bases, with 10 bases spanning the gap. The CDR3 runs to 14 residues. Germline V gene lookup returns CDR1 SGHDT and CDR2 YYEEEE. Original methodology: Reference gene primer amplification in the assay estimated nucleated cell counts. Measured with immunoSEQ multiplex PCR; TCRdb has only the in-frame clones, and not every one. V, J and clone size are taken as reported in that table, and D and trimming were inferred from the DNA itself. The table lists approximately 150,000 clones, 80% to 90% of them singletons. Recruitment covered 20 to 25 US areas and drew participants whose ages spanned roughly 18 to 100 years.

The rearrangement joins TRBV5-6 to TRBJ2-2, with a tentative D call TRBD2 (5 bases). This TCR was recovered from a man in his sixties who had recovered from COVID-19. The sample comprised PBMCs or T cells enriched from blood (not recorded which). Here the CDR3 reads CASSFVGRTGELFF. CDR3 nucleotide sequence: TGTGCCAGCAGCTTCGTGGGGAGAACCGGGGAGCTGTTTTTT.